Presented here are 12 T cell receptor beta chains from one specimen sequenced in a study of T cells in Graves' hyperthyroidism and ophthalmopathy. Amplified TCR beta CDR3 regions came from RNA transcripts. The primer set for the first-round RT-PCR of the TCR CDR3 was HTBI. In TCRdb, the multiplex PCR reads were re-called with MiXCR into one record per CDR3 protein. Of roughly 700,000 distinct CDR3 sequences listed, roughly a sixth are singletons. Sequenced sample: blood. These TCRs come from a man over 45 with Graves' hyperthyroidism.

Only a few counts were recorded for this clonotype. V is TRBV19 and J is TRBJ2-1, with 14 bases lining up with TRBD2. The CDR3 consists of 16 residues. J gave up 7 bases and V 5 bases, and 7 bases lay outside the gene matches. Germline CDR1 and CDR2: LNHDA and SQIVND (reference sequence). The CDR3 sequence: CASSLTSGGVGNEQFF. The CDR3 nucleotides are TGTGCCAGTAGTTTGACTAGCGGGGGGGTGGGGAATGAGCAGTTCTTC. Combining the CDR3 with reference TRBV19 and TRBJ2-1 gives the whole variable domain DGGITQSPKYLFRKEGQNVTLSCEQNLNHDAMYWYRQDPGQGLRLIYYSQIVNDFQKGDIAEGYSVSREKKESFPLTVTSAQKNPTAFYLCASSLTSGGVGNEQFFGPGTRLTVL.

This clonotype was seen many times. V gene TRBV3-1 combines with J gene TRBJ2-1; no clear D. CDR3 length: 15 residues. The V end lost 0 bases, the J end lost 6 bases, and 12 bases lay between the germline ends. Germline CDR1 LGHDT, CDR2 YNNKEL (reference sequence). CDR3 in amino acids: CASSQDWARPNEQFF. CDR3 DNA: TGTGCCAGCAGCCAAGATTGGGCCCGGCCCAATGAGCAGTTCTTC.

This clonotype has a count of ten or more. The chain is built from TRBV20-1 and TRBJ1-2, with D perhaps TRBD1 (5 bases). CDR3 size: 13 residues. The V end lost 3 bases, the J end lost 5 bases, and 13 bases lay between the germline ends. Germline V gives CDR1 DFQATT, CDR2 SNEGSKA (reference sequence). DNA of the CDR3: TGCAGTGCTAGTCGAAGGGAGGGGTATGGCTACACCTTC. As protein: CSASRREGYGYTF.

The chain carries TRBV6-1 and TRBJ1-1; D perhaps matches TRBD1 (6 bases). From germline, CDR1 is MNHNS and CDR2 SASEGT. This CDR3 is built from 16 residues. V was trimmed by 5 bases and J by 0 bases, leaving 16 bases between them. CDR3: CASSQQTGGMNTEAFF. CDR3 DNA sequence: TGTGCCAGCAGTCAACAGACAGGAGGTATGAACACTGAAGCTTTCTTT.

The sample holds many counts of this clonotype. The chain couples TRBV11-3 to TRBJ1-1; weak D call: TRBD1 (6 bases). V shed 5 bases and J shed 1 base, with 14 bases lying between them. This CDR3 is built from 15 residues. The germline gives CDR1 SGHNT, CDR2 YENEEA. DNA of the CDR3: TGTGCCAGCAGCCCGGGACACGGCGAGAACACTGAAGCTTTCTTT. Translated: CASSPGHGENTEAFF.

This clonotype was seen repeatedly, ten times or more. The rearrangement joins TRBV11-3 to TRBJ2-1; D call uncertain. The CDR3 length is 13 residues. Looked up from germline, CDR1 is SGHNT and CDR2 is YENEEA. Trimming removed 2 bases from V and 5 bases from J, with 7 bases in between. Here the CDR3 DNA reads TGTGCCAGCAGCTTAAATGGCGACAATGAGCAGTTCTTC. It specifies CASSLNGDNEQFF.

The chain couples TRBV30 to TRBJ1-4; 9 bases agree with TRBD1. V lost 3 bases and J lost 8; bases outside the gene matches: 7. The germline CDR1 and CDR2 sequences are GTSNPN and SVGIG (reference sequence). The CDR3 extends over 14 amino acids. Written as DNA, the CDR3 is TGTGCCTGGAGGGAAAACAGGGGGCGAGAAAAACTGTTTTTT. Translating it yields CAWRENRGREKLFF.

The V and J genes are TRBV14 and TRBJ2-3; D is perhaps TRBD1 (6 bases). This CDR3 is built from 14 residues. V lost 0 bases to trimming and J lost 11 bases, with 15 bases between them. Germline-derived CDR1 and CDR2 are SGHDN and FVKESK. CDR3 loop: CASSQEHIGTRQYF. The CDR3 region has the DNA TGTGCCAGCAGCCAAGAGCATATTGGGACAAGGCAGTATTTT.

This clonotype was seen at least ten times. The chain employs TRBV2 and TRBJ2-1, with D hard to call. The CDR3 length is 13 residues. Looked up from germline, CDR1 is SNHLY and CDR2 is FYNNEI. V lost 6 bases and J lost 0, with 6 bases in between. DNA of the CDR3: TGTGCCAGCAGCTGGGACTCCTACAATGAGCAGTTCTTC. Amino acids: CASSWDSYNEQFF.

This clonotype has a count of ten or more. The chain links TRBV20-1 to TRBJ2-3, with D unclear. This CDR3 is built from 12 residues. Trimming removed 0 bases from V and 6 bases from J, with 7 bases in between. Germline V lookup: CDR1 DFQATT, CDR2 SNEGSKA (reference sequence). CDR3 sequence (DNA): TGCAGTGCTAGAGATGAGCGCGATACGCAGTATTTT. Translation gives CSARDERDTQYF.

This clonotype was detected ten times or more. The J gene is TRBJ1-1, the V gene TRBV6-2 or TRBV6-3; D not certain. The CDR3 covers 14 residues. CDR1 and CDR2 (germline): MNHEY, SVGEGT. With 2 bases removed from V and 6 bases from J, the gap between germline ends came to 13 bases. This CDR3 reads CASSYHDLGAEAFF. CDR3 nucleotides: TGTGCCAGCAGTTACCACGATTTGGGAGCTGAAGCTTTCTTT.

This clonotype was detected a few times. This chain joins TRBV7-9 and TRBJ1-4; D is undetermined. V dropped 5 bases and J dropped 5 bases, with 15 bases sitting between them. This CDR3 spans 15 amino acids. The germline V gene encodes CDR1 SEHNR and CDR2 FQNEAQ (reference sequence). This CDR3 is CASSPRTARNEKLFF. The CDR3 DNA reads as TGTGCCAGCAGCCCTCGGACGGCCCGCAATGAAAAACTGTTTTTT.